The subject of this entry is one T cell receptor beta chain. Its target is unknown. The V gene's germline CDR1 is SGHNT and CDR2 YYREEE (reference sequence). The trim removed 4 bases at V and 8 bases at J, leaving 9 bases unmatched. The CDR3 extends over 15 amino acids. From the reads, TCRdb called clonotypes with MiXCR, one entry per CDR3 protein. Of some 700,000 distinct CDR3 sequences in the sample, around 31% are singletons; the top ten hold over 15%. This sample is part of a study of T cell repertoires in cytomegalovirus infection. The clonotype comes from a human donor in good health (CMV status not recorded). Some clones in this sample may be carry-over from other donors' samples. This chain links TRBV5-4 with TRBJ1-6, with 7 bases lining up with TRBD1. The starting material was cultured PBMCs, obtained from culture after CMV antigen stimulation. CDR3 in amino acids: CASSPGGGDYSPLHF. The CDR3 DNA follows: TGTGCCAGCAGCCCAGGGGGGGGAGATTATTCACCCCTCCACTTT.